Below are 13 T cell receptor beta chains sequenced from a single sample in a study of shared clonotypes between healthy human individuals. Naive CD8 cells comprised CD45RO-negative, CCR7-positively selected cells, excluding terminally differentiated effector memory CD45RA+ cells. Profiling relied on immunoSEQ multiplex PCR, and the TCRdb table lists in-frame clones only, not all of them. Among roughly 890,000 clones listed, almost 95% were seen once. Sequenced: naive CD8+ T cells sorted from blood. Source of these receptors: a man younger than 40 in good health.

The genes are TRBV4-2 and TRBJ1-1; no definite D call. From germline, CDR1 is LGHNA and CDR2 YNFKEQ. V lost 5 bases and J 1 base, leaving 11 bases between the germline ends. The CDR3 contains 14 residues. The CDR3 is CASSLETPNTEAFF. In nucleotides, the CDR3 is TGTGCCAGCAGCTTGGAAACACCGAACACTGAAGCTTTCTTT.

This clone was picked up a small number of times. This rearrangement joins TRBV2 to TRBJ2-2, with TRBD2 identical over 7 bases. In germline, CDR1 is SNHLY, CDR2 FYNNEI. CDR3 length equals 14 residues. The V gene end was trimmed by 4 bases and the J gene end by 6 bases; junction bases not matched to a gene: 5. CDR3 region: CASSGTSLSGELFF. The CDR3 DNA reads TGTGCCAGCAGTGGGACTAGTCTATCCGGGGAGCTGTTTTTT.

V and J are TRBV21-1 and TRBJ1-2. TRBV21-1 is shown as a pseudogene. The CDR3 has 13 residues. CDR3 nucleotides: TGTGCCAGCTCAGTTTCCCGCGGCTATGGCTACACCTTC. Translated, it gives CASSVSRGYGYTF.

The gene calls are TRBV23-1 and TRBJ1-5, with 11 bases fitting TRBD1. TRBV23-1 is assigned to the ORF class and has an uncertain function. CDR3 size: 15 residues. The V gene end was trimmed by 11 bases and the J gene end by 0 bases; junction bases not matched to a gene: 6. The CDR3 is CAGQGAGGSNQPQHF. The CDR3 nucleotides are TGCGCCGGACAGGGGGCTGGTGGTAGCAATCAGCCCCAGCATTTT.

CDR3 residues: CASSVRSNEQFF. The CDR3 nucleotides read TGTGCCAGCAGCGTCAGGAGCAATGAGCAGTTCTTC. The J gene is TRBJ2-1, the V gene TRBV9; D is ambiguous. The CDR3 covers 12 residues. Germline-derived CDR1 and CDR2 are SGDLS and YYNGEE. Deletions cut 2 bases from V and 6 bases from J, with 6 bases between. Full variable domain (remainder filled in from reference TRBV9 and TRBJ2-1): DSGVTQTPKHLITATGQRVTLRCSPRSGDLSVYWYQQSLDQGLQFLIQYYNGEERAKGNILERFSAQQFPDLHSELNLSSLELGDSALYFCASSVRSNEQFFGPGTRLTVL.

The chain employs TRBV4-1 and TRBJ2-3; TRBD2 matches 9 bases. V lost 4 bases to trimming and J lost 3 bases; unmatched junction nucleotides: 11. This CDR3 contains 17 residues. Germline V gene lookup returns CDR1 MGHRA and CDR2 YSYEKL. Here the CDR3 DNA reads TGCGCCAGCAGCCCTGGTATAGCGGGAGAGTTAACAGATACGCAGTATTTT. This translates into CASSPGIAGELTDTQYF.

The CDR3 is CASSYGTGPTYEQYF. CDR3 nucleotide sequence: TGTGCCAGCAGTTACGGGACAGGGCCTACCTACGAGCAGTACTTC. The chain combines TRBV6-5 with TRBJ2-7, with 9 bases that match TRBD1. The CDR3 runs 15 residues. V lost 2 bases and J lost 2; bases outside the gene matches: 4. CDR1 and CDR2 from the germline V gene are MNHEY and SVGAGI.

This CDR3 is CASSLWFQGSETQYF. The DNA for the CDR3 is TGTGCCAGCAGTTTATGGTTTCAGGGGTCAGAGACCCAGTACTTC. The gene calls are TRBV27 and TRBJ2-5; possibly TRBD1 for D (6 bases). The CDR3 covers 15 residues. V was cut by 1 base and J by 4 bases, with 13 bases left in between. Per germline, CDR1 MNHEY and CDR2 SMNVEV (reference sequence).

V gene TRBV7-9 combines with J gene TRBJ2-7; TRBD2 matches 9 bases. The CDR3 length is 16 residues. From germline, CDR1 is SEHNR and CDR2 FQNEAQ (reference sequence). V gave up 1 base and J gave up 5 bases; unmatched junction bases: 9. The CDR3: CASSLVEAGGRNEQYF. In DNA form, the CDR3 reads TGTGCCAGCAGCTTAGTAGAAGCGGGAGGACGGAACGAGCAGTACTTC.

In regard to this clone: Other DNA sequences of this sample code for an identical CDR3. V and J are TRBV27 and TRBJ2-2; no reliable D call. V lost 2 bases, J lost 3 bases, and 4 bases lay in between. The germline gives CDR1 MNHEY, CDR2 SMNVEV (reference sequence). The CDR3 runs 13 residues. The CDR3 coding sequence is TGTGCCAGCAGTTTAACATACACCGGGGAGCTGTTTTTT. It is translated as CASSLTYTGELFF.

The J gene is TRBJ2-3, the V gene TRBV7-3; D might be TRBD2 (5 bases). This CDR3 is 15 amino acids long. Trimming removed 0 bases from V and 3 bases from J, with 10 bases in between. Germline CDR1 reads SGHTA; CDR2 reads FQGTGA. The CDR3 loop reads CASSLTGRLTDTQYF. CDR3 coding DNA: TGTGCCAGCAGCTTAACTGGGAGATTGACAGATACGCAGTATTTT.

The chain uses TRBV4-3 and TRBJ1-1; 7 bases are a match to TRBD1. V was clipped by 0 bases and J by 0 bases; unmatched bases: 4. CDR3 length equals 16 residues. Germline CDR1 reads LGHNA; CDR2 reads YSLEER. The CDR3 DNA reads TGCGCCAGCAGCCAAGATTGGGGACAGATGAACACTGAAGCTTTCTTT. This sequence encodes CASSQDWGQMNTEAFF.

The CDR3 DNA follows: TGTGCCAGCAGTTACTCGACTTTGCGGGAGTGGAATGAGCAGTTCTTC. Protein product: CASSYSTLREWNEQFF. The rearrangement joins TRBV6-5 to TRBJ2-1, with 7 bases aligning to TRBD2. The V and J ends lost 0 bases and 7 bases, in that order; junction bases with no gene match: 9. Germline CDR1 MNHEY, CDR2 SVGAGI. CDR3 length equals 16 residues.